Listed below are T cell receptor beta chains from one sample, sequenced in a study of OX40 agonist ivuxolimab in advanced cancers. Method: immunoSEQ multiplex PCR; TCRdb's copy keeps in-frame clones and lacks some. The table includes 15,000 or so clones, 70% to 75% detected once. The material sequenced was CD4+ or CD8+ T cells sorted from blood, taken in a trial of the OX40 agonist ivuxolimab. Every receptor here comes from an adult with an advanced solid tumor such as melanoma, head and neck, liver or kidney cancer. The CDR3 runs from the conserved cysteine through the conserved F or W. A D gene is named only where the DNA matches it firmly.

>TRBV11-2|-|TRBJ2-1
CASSFPGGAYNEQFF
>TRBV6-5|-|TRBJ2-1
CASSYLGDNEQFF
>TRBV2|-|TRBJ1-2
CANEVEGGNYGYTF
>TRBV27|TRBD1|TRBJ2-7
CASSLSGGHEQYF
>TRBV7-9|-|TRBJ1-6
CASSLTPTDSYNSPLHF
>TRBV7-2|-|TRBJ1-6
CASSNPDSPHNSPLHF
>TRBV29-1|-|TRBJ2-2
CSVGDPLGAGELFF
>TRBV5-6|-|TRBJ2-2
CASSVGNTGELFF
>TRBV5-4|-|TRBJ1-5
CASSLKAGAHSNQPQHF
>TRBV7-2|TRBD2|TRBJ2-7
CASSLGGLAAYEQYF
>TRBV7-2|-|TRBJ2-1
CASSPRDSDNEQFF
>TRBV28|TRBD2|TRBJ2-7
CASSGLAGLYEQYF
>TRBV9|-|TRBJ2-1
CASSVREGPNNEQFF
>TRBV19|-|TRBJ2-7
CASSMGDSNTYEQYF
>TRBV11-3|-|TRBJ2-3
CASSLVPLTSTDTQYF
>TRBV27|-|TRBJ2-3
CASRINFHPGDYEADTQYF
>TRBV7-8|TRBD2|TRBJ2-2
CASSSSGRAGDTGELFF
>TRBV13|-|TRBJ2-2
CASSLGLEGSTGELFF
>TRBV19|-|TRBJ2-3
CASSIVETSIFTDTQYF
>TRBV7-9|-|TRBJ2-3
CASSFGGSPTDTQYF
>TRBV6-4|TRBD2|TRBJ2-3
CASSGTSGTDTQYF
>TRBV5-1|-|TRBJ2-1
CASSSAPNIYEQFF
>TRBV7-9|-|TRBJ2-1
CASRHRGPGDNEQFF
>TRBV28|-|TRBJ2-3
CASSPLRPTDTQYF
>TRBV5-6|TRBD1|TRBJ1-1
CASSGDRGTEAFF
>TRBV29-1|-|TRBJ2-1
CSVDGLFEQFF
>TRBV27|-|TRBJ2-2
CASSLVPSRAGELFF
>TRBV5-8|TRBD1|TRBJ2-1
CASSSGQGSDRRRDEQFF
>TRBV11-2|TRBD2|TRBJ2-7
CASSSGGGKSSYEQYF
>TRBV19|-|TRBJ2-4
CASSGPDKNIQYF
>TRBV5-1|TRBD1|TRBJ1-2
CASSSGQGAENYGYTF
>TRBV7-8|-|TRBJ1-1
CASSLWGENTEAFF
>TRBV5-4|TRBD1|TRBJ1-2
CASSSIKGARGYTF
>TRBV6-4|TRBD1|TRBJ2-1
CASSEEGARYNEQFF
>TRBV19|-|TRBJ2-1
CASSMESTGYNEQFF
>TRBV6-4|-|TRBJ2-2
CASTRESGQGPGELFF